Included here is one T cell receptor (beta chain) sequence, with context. Its antigen is as yet unknown. The CDR3 has 15 amino acids. The germline V gene has CDR1 SQVTM and CDR2 ANQGSEA. Germline trimming cut 4 bases from V and 0 bases from J; bases unmatched to any gene: 8. This record comes from a study of T cell responses to AZD1222 COVID-19 vaccine. The study, taken as a whole, reports: Two doses of AZD1222 preceded a rise in Spike-specific TCR breadth and depth. There were mostly white British donors and more females than males, and clonal diversity was possibly underestimated.

Using immunoSEQ multiplex PCR, the repertoire was profiled, and TCRdb retains in-frame clones only, with some absent. Here the sample spans about 73,000 clones, roughly 89% being singletons. Second-dose recipients at about 4 or about 12 weeks were treated as one pooled group. This clonotype was obtained from an adult who received the AZD1222 COVID-19 vaccine. Material: peripheral blood, obtained 28 days after the second AZD1222 dose. The chain employs TRBV29-1 and TRBJ1-2; 7 bases fit TRBD1. The CDR3 is CSVVRGQETNYGYTF. The CDR3 DNA is TGCAGCGTTGTTAGGGGGCAGGAAACTAACTATGGCTACACCTTC.